These T cell receptor beta chains were read from a single sample in a study of Ad26.COV2.S vaccination and SARS-CoV-2 variants. TCRdb's copy holds only in-frame clones and misses some; the assay was immunoSEQ multiplex PCR. In the table there are hundreds of thousands of clones, 89% of which are singletons. Specimen: peripheral blood, collected in a trial of Ad26.COV2.S vaccine versus placebo. These receptors all stem from a person aged 18-65 years who received the Ad26.COV2.S COVID-19 vaccine or a placebo. CDR3s include the opening cysteine and the closing phenylalanine or tryptophan. Each record gives: J gene, D gene, clone size, V gene, CDR3 protein, CDR3 DNA. A D gene is named only where the DNA matches it firmly. Size tells how often a clone was seen (once, few, many) or the class of an expanded clone, and some rows leave it out.

TRBJ1-2,TRBD1,-,TRBV28,CASTGTGSSNYGYTF,TGTGCCAGCACCGGGACAGGGAGTTCTAACTATGGCTACACCTTC
TRBJ2-1,TRBD2,-,TRBV7-8,CASSSLPGLVEEQFF,TGTGCCAGCAGCTCCCTACCGGGACTAGTTGAGGAGCAGTTCTTC
TRBJ2-2,TRBD1,-,TRBV5-5,CASSGRGQGLNYGELFF,TGTGCCAGCAGCGGCAGGGGGCAGGGGCTTAATTACGGGGAGCTGTTTTTT
TRBJ2-1,TRBD2,-,TRBV5-1,CASSSEASGEQFF,TGCGCCAGCAGCTCAGAGGCTAGCGGGGAGCAGTTCTTC
TRBJ2-1,-,-,TRBV6-5,CASSLGGGAYNEQFF,TGTGCCAGCAGTCTAGGGGGTGGGGCCTACAATGAGCAGTTCTTC
TRBJ2-2,-,-,TRBV7-2,CASSLGGRYTGELFF,TGTGCCAGCAGCTTAGGGGGTCGATACACCGGGGAGCTGTTTTTT
TRBJ1-2,-,-,TRBV14,CASSHYNNPNYGYTF,TGTGCCAGCAGTCATTACAACAACCCTAACTATGGCTACACCTTC
TRBJ1-1,-,-,TRBV7-2,CASRFAAGRNTEAFF,TGTGCCAGCAGGTTTGCGGCAGGGAGGAACACTGAAGCTTTCTTT
TRBJ1-2,TRBD1,-,TRBV3-1/TRBV3-2,CASGLTGGTGGYTF,TGTGCCAGCGGATTAACAGGGGGGACCGGTGGCTACACCTTC
TRBJ2-5,-,-,TRBV7-3,CASSFTGLETQYF,TGTGCCAGCAGCTTTACAGGGTTGGAGACCCAGTACTTC
TRBJ1-2,-,-,TRBV5-1,CASSWDSSYGYTF,TGCGCCAGCAGCTGGGACTCTTCCTATGGCTACACCTTC
TRBJ2-7,TRBD1,-,TRBV2,CASRGGLGQGGQTPSSYEQYF,TGTGCCAGCAGGGGGGGACTGGGACAGGGCGGACAAACTCCGAGCTCCTACGAGCAGTACTTC
TRBJ2-7,-,-,TRBV7-2,CASSITGQQTYEQYF,TGTGCCAGCAGCATTACTGGGCAACAGACCTACGAGCAGTACTTC
TRBJ1-6,-,-,TRBV7-3,CASSLLSSYNSPLHF,TGTGCCAGCAGCCTGCTGAGCTCCTATAATTCACCCCTCCACTTT
TRBJ2-3,-,-,TRBV5-5,CASSRMSDTQYF,TGTGCCAGCAGCCGAATGTCAGATACGCAGTATTTT
TRBJ2-7,-,-,TRBV5-6,CASSFAFYEQYF,TGTGCCAGCAGCTTCGCTTTCTACGAGCAGTACTTC
TRBJ2-4,-,-,TRBV2,CASSQSTALGDTKNIQYF,TGTGCCAGCAGTCAGTCCACGGCCCTCGGAGACACTAAAAACATTCAGTACTTC
TRBJ1-6,-,-,TRBV7-2,CASSLVGQLGRRNNSPLHF,TGTGCCAGCAGCTTAGTGGGTCAACTAGGAAGAAGGAATAATTCACCCCTCCACTTT
TRBJ1-1,-,-,TRBV7-2,CASSRQMNTEAFF,TGTGCCAGCAGCAGACAGATGAACACTGAAGCTTTCTTT
TRBJ1-5,-,-,TRBV20-1,CSASRISNQPQHF,TGCAGTGCTAGTAGGATTAGCAATCAGCCCCAGCATTTT
TRBJ2-2,TRBD2,-,TRBV11-3,CASSLSLGLAWSGELFF,TGTGCCAGCAGCTTATCTCTGGGACTAGCTTGGTCCGGGGAGCTGTTTTTT
TRBJ2-3,TRBD2,-,TRBV5-1,CASSLRAGGGTDTQYF,TGCGCCAGCAGCTTGAGAGCGGGAGGGGGCACAGATACGCAGTATTTT
TRBJ1-3,TRBD1,-,TRBV5-5,CASSMTGTGNTIYF,TGTGCCAGCAGCATGACAGGGACTGGAAACACCATATATTTT
TRBJ1-3,-,-,TRBV18,CASSPDSNPGNTIYF,TGTGCCAGCTCACCGGACAGTAACCCTGGAAACACCATATATTTT
TRBJ2-1,-,-,TRBV12-3/TRBV12-4,CASSLAPPGQFF,TGTGCCAGCAGTTTAGCCCCCCCAGGGCAGTTCTTC
TRBJ1-6,TRBD1,-,TRBV20-1,CSASFRQGSPLHF,TGCAGTGCTAGTTTCAGACAGGGGTCACCCCTCCACTTT
TRBJ2-5,-,-,TRBV5-1,CASSLQGIETQYF,TGCGCCAGCAGCTTACAGGGCATAGAGACCCAGTACTTC
TRBJ2-7,-,few,TRBV6-5,CASSRDLSEQYF,TGTGCCAGCAGCCGGGACCTCTCCGAGCAGTACTTC
TRBJ1-2,TRBD1,-,TRBV6-5,CASTLGTGTGYGYTF,TGTGCCAGCACCCTGGGGACAGGGACGGGGTATGGCTACACCTTC
TRBJ2-2,-,-,TRBV19,CASSMARVNTGELFF,TGTGCCAGTAGTATGGCGCGAGTGAACACCGGGGAGCTGTTTTTT
TRBJ2-2,TRBD1,few,TRBV7-9,CASSADRGAGGELFF,TGTGCCAGCAGCGCGGACAGGGGAGCGGGCGGGGAGCTGTTTTTT
TRBJ2-7,TRBD1,-,TRBV27,CASSLDTGGYEQYF,TGTGCCAGCAGTTTAGACACAGGGGGCTACGAGCAGTACTTC
TRBJ1-5,TRBD1,-,TRBV19,CASSRSRGRGGNQPQHF,TGTGCCAGTAGTAGAAGCAGGGGGCGCGGGGGCAATCAGCCCCAGCATTTT
TRBJ1-4,-,-,TRBV5-1,CASSLSRVGGEKLFF,TGCGCCAGCAGCTTGTCGCGGGTAGGAGGTGAAAAACTGTTTTTT
TRBJ1-1,-,once,TRBV12-5,CASGFGWNTEAFF,TGTGCTAGTGGTTTTGGGTGGAACACTGAAGCTTTCTTT
TRBJ2-1,-,-,TRBV6-2/TRBV6-3,CASSNRVGRGEQFF,TGTGCCAGCAGCAACAGGGTGGGCCGGGGTGAGCAGTTCTTC
TRBJ1-1,-,-,TRBV2,CASRSGAGGTNTEAFF,TGTGCCAGCAGGTCCGGTGCCGGGGGCACGAACACTGAAGCTTTCTTT
TRBJ1-1,-,-,TRBV3-1/TRBV3-2,CASSQNAGTSAFF,TGTGCCAGCAGCCAAAACGCAGGGACTTCAGCTTTCTTT
TRBJ2-1,-,-,TRBV4-3,CASSQFQLARPLGLRGAEQFF,TGCGCCAGCAGCCAATTCCAACTAGCCCGGCCGCTGGGCCTCCGCGGGGCTGAGCAGTTCTTC
TRBJ2-1,-,once,TRBV19,CASRFMGAGSYNEQFF,TGTGCCAGTAGGTTTATGGGGGCGGGATCTTACAATGAGCAGTTCTTC
TRBJ2-3,-,-,TRBV19,CASSMSPFADTQYF,TGTGCCAGTAGTATGTCTCCATTTGCAGATACGCAGTATTTT
TRBJ1-5,-,few,TRBV19,CASSPRAYSNQPQHF,TGTGCCAGTAGTCCCAGGGCGTATAGCAATCAGCCCCAGCATTTT
TRBJ1-6,-,-,TRBV25-1,CASSEYGRSYNSPLHF,TGTGCCAGCAGTGAATATGGCAGATCCTATAATTCACCCCTCCACTTT
TRBJ1-4,-,-,TRBV5-4,CASSLQGLGEKLFF,TGTGCCAGCAGCCTACAGGGATTAGGGGAAAAACTGTTTTTT
TRBJ2-3,-,-,TRBV7-9,CASRKVGGWDTQYF,TGTGCCAGCAGAAAAGTTGGGGGGTGGGATACGCAGTATTTT
TRBJ2-6,-,-,TRBV5-1,CASSSGVYSGANVLTF,TGCGCCAGCAGCTCAGGGGTTTACTCTGGGGCCAACGTCCTGACTTTC
TRBJ1-1,-,-,TRBV10-3,CAISESRIRNTEAFF,TGTGCCATCAGTGAGTCAAGGATCCGTAACACTGAAGCTTTCTTT
TRBJ2-5,-,-,TRBV4-2,CASSQGLSPETQYF,TGTGCCAGCAGCCAAGGGCTAAGTCCGGAGACCCAGTACTTC
TRBJ1-4,-,once,TRBV7-8,CASSLRQPATNEKLFF,TGTGCCAGCAGCCTTAGACAGCCTGCAACTAATGAAAAACTGTTTTTT
TRBJ1-1,-,-,TRBV11-3,CASSYTQGTEAFF,TGTGCCAGCAGCTATACACAGGGAACTGAAGCTTTCTTT
TRBJ2-7,TRBD1,-,TRBV9,CASSPRQGSYEQYF,TGTGCCAGCAGCCCCAGACAGGGTTCCTACGAGCAGTACTTC
TRBJ2-3,-,-,TRBV27,CASSDVPGGTDTQYF,TGTGCCAGCAGTGATGTGCCGGGCGGCACAGATACGCAGTATTTT
TRBJ2-3,-,-,TRBV10-3,CAISEAARPPTDTQYF,TGTGCCATCAGTGAGGCAGCCCGCCCCCCCACAGATACGCAGTATTTT
TRBJ2-6,-,-,TRBV18,CASSPLGKSGANVLTF,TGTGCCAGCTCACCCCTTGGGAAATCTGGGGCCAACGTCCTGACTTTC
TRBJ2-3,-,-,TRBV11-3,CASSLDWTDTQYF,TGTGCCAGCAGCTTGGACTGGACAGATACGCAGTATTTT
TRBJ2-1,TRBD2,-,TRBV25-1,CASSASGRGYNEQFF,TGTGCCAGCAGTGCTAGCGGGAGAGGGTACAATGAGCAGTTCTTC
TRBJ2-2,TRBD2,-,TRBV5-1,CASRSTGGDTGELFF,TGCGCCAGCAGGTCGACGGGAGGGGACACCGGGGAGCTGTTTTTT
TRBJ1-2,-,-,TRBV5-1,CASSSQGEFYGYTF,TGCGCCAGCAGCTCCCAGGGAGAATTCTATGGCTACACCTTC